One and the same sample provided the 22 T cell receptor beta chains below, sequenced in a study of identical twins. TCRdb recomputed calls from the 5' RACE reads with MiXCR, one row per CDR3 protein. The data show 1.5 million or so distinct CDR3 sequences, with 32% seen just once and 0.25% to 0.3% held by the top ten. The sample consisted of cord blood. These receptors all come from a newborn girl in good health.

The table lists this clonotype with a few counts. The rearrangement uses TRBV24-1 and TRBJ2-1; 11 nucleotides align to TRBD2. Unmatched junction bases numbered 12, after V lost 1 base and J lost 8 bases. In germline, CDR1 is KGHDR, CDR2 SFDVKD. There are 18 residues in the CDR3. CDR3 sequence reads: CATSDLPSGRSMGDEQFF. The CDR3 DNA is TGTGCCACCAGTGATTTACCTAGCGGGAGGTCAATGGGGGATGAGCAGTTCTTC.

The chain has TRBV11-2 and TRBJ2-1, with D hard to call. Germline lookup yields CDR1 SGHAT and CDR2 FQNNGV. V lost 0 bases and J 6 bases, leaving 15 bases between the germline ends. The CDR3 extends over 16 amino acids. CDR3 bases: TGTGCCAGCAGCTTAGATCGCGGAGCCTTTGGCAATGAGCAGTTCTTC. Protein: CASSLDRGAFGNEQFF.

This clonotype was seen a handful of times. This chain connects TRBV27 to TRBJ2-7, with a tentative D call TRBD2 (6 bases). The V end lost 2 bases, the J end lost 2 bases, and 13 bases lay between the germline ends. Germline CDR1 reads MNHEY; CDR2 reads SMNVEV (reference sequence). The CDR3 has 15 amino acids. CDR3: CASSLNLRGTYEQYF. DNA for the CDR3: TGTGCCAGCAGTTTAAATCTCCGCGGGACCTACGAGCAGTACTTC.

The chain combines TRBV5-1 with TRBJ2-4, with D unclear. Germline CDR1 SGHRS, CDR2 YFSETQ. V lost 1 base to trimming and J lost 3 bases, with 5 bases between them. CDR3 length: 13 amino acids. The CDR3 DNA reads TGCGCCAGCAGCTTGTCCTACAAAAACATTCAGTACTTC. Protein sequence: CASSLSYKNIQYF.

This clonotype was found many times. The chain has TRBV20-1 and TRBJ2-7, with D uncertain. Trimming shortened V by 1 base and J by 4 bases, and 8 bases separated the two germline ends. The germline V gene has CDR1 DFQATT and CDR2 SNEGSKA (reference sequence). CDR3 length equals 12 residues. CDR3 sequence (DNA): TGCAGTGCTAGAGTGTGGGGATACGAGCAGTACTTC. It yields the protein CSARVWGYEQYF.

This clonotype was seen more than once but under ten times. V gene TRBV4-2 combines with J gene TRBJ2-5; no clear D. V shed 0 bases and J shed 2 bases, with 10 bases lying between them. Germline V gene lookup returns CDR1 LGHNA and CDR2 YNFKEQ. The CDR3 is made up of 15 amino acids. CDR3 bases: TGTGCCAGCAGCCAAGATATCTACAGACAAGAGACCCAGTACTTC. Translated, it gives CASSQDIYRQETQYF.

The V and J genes are TRBV5-1 and TRBJ1-1; D unresolved. Germline CDR1 and CDR2: SGHRS and YFSETQ. The CDR3 extends over 14 amino acids. V lost 5 bases and J 1 base, leaving 12 bases between the germline ends. CDR3 DNA: TGCGCCAGCAGGTCGGACGGATCGAACACTGAAGCTTTCTTT. Translated, it gives CASRSDGSNTEAFF.

This clonotype was found a few times. V and J are TRBV20-1 and TRBJ1-6; D is unclear. The CDR3 is 13 amino acids. V shed 4 bases and J shed 9 bases, with 13 bases lying between them. The germline CDR1 and CDR2 sequences are DFQATT and SNEGSKA (reference sequence). CDR3 in DNA: TGCAGTGCTAAATGGGAAATCGCTTCACCCCTCCACTTT. This codes for CSAKWEIASPLHF.

This clonotype was detected only a few times. This chain connects TRBV5-1 to TRBJ2-3, with D unresolved. Germline loops: CDR1 SGHRS, CDR2 YFSETQ. Deletions cut 6 bases from V and 0 bases from J, with 8 bases between. This CDR3 comprises 13 residues. The CDR3 sequence is CASTAGSTDTQYF. The DNA of the CDR3 is TGCGCCAGCACCGCCGGTAGCACAGATACGCAGTATTTT.

This clonotype has more than one count but fewer than ten. The genes are TRBV21-1 and TRBJ1-5; the table's TRBD1 call for D was not verified on the DNA. TRBV21-1 is listed as a pseudogene. This CDR3 comprises 15 residues. CDR3 coding DNA: TGTGCCAGCAGCTCCGACAGGCAGGGAGGTCAGCCCCAGCATTTT. Protein: CASSSDRQGGQPQHF.

The V and J genes are TRBV15 and TRBJ2-1; D unclear. The V end lost 0 bases, the J end lost 6 bases, and 18 bases lay between the germline ends. The germline gives CDR1 LNHNV, CDR2 YYDKDF (reference sequence). The CDR3 loop spans 17 amino acids. The CDR3 nucleotides are TGTGCCACCAGCAGAGATCCCGGTTTGTGGGCTCCCAATGAGCAGTTCTTC. The encoded protein is CATSRDPGLWAPNEQFF. Filled out from reference TRBV15 and TRBJ2-1, the complete variable domain reads DAMVIQNPRYQVTQFGKPVTLSCSQTLNHNVMYWYQQKSSQAPKLLFHYYDKDFNNEADTPDNFQSRRPNTSFCFLDIRSPGLGDTAMYLCATSRDPGLWAPNEQFFGPGTRLTVL.

This clonotype was picked up a small number of times. The V call is TRBV29-1, the J call TRBJ2-7; D is undetermined. Trimming took off 4 bases at V and 4 bases at J, with 14 bases between the two ends. Germline assignment: CDR1 SQVTM and CDR2 ANQGSEA. The CDR3 spans 13 residues. DNA for the CDR3: TGCAGCGTTGCCGACACACGGAATTACGAGCAGTACTTC. Translating it yields CSVADTRNYEQYF.

Only a few counts were recorded for this clonotype. This chain connects TRBV28 to TRBJ2-1, with TRBD1 matching over 8 bases. The germline V gene encodes CDR1 MDHEN and CDR2 SYDVKM. The CDR3 spans 14 residues. Losses at the gene ends were 2 bases for V and 10 bases for J; bases not matched to a gene: 7. The CDR3 here is CASSLGQGGYEQFF. CDR3 in DNA: TGTGCCAGCAGTTTAGGACAGGGAGGCTACGAGCAGTTCTTC.

This clonotype was observed a few times. V usage is TRBV10-3 and J usage is TRBJ2-3; perhaps TRBD1 as D (5 bases). The CDR3 is made up of 15 amino acids. The V and J ends lost 2 bases and 0 bases respectively, with 9 bases between them. From germline, CDR1 is ENHRY and CDR2 SYGVKD. CDR3 residues: CAISERQTSTDTQYF. The CDR3 DNA reads TGTGCCATCAGTGAGCGACAGACTAGCACAGATACGCAGTATTTT.

The chain links TRBV20-1 to TRBJ1-4; perhaps TRBD1 as D (5 bases). Germline values: CDR1 DFQATT, CDR2 SNEGSKA (reference sequence). This CDR3 region has 14 residues. The ends were cut back, 2 bases at V and 5 bases at J, with 12 bases in the middle. The CDR3 sequence is CSARLRGINEKLFF. In DNA form, the CDR3 reads TGCAGTGCTAGACTGAGGGGAATCAATGAAAAACTGTTTTTT.

In its sample, this clonotype was seen a few times. V is TRBV20-1 and J is TRBJ2-5; D unresolved. The CDR3 runs to 13 residues. The ends were cut back, 2 bases at V and 4 bases at J, with 11 bases in the middle. In germline, CDR1 is DFQATT, CDR2 SNEGSKA (reference sequence). This CDR3 is CSARLEGPETQYF. The CDR3 bases are TGCAGTGCTAGACTCGAAGGGCCAGAGACCCAGTACTTC.

The J gene is TRBJ2-1, the V gene TRBV7-2; 7 bases map to TRBD2. CDR1 and CDR2 from the germline V gene are SGHTA and FQGNSA. The V and J ends lost 5 bases and 5 bases, in that order; junction bases with no gene match: 9. The CDR3 has 15 residues. CDR3 bases: TGTGCCAGCAGCAGACCGGGACTAAACCACAATGAGCAGTTCTTC. The encoded protein is CASSRPGLNHNEQFF.

This clonotype has only a few counts. V is TRBV15 and J is TRBJ1-4; no firm D call. In germline, CDR1 is LNHNV, CDR2 YYDKDF (reference sequence). The CDR3 is 15 amino acids. Deletions cut 0 bases from V and 4 bases from J, with 9 bases between. The CDR3 reads CATSRDPGFNEKLFF. The CDR3 nucleotides are TGTGCCACCAGCAGAGACCCCGGGTTTAATGAAAAACTGTTTTTT. Drawing the rest from reference TRBV15 and TRBJ1-4, the complete variable domain is DAMVIQNPRYQVTQFGKPVTLSCSQTLNHNVMYWYQQKSSQAPKLLFHYYDKDFNNEADTPDNFQSRRPNTSFCFLDIRSPGLGDTAMYLCATSRDPGFNEKLFFGSGTQLSVL.

This clonotype was seen a single time. The chain recombines TRBV20-1 with TRBJ1-1; TRBD1 matches at 9 bases. J gave up 10 bases and V 2 bases, and 17 bases lay outside the gene matches. Germline lookup yields CDR1 DFQATT and CDR2 SNEGSKA (reference sequence). The CDR3 contains 16 residues. CDR3 sequence reads: CSARPGDRVYPRGAFF. The CDR3 DNA reads as TGCAGTGCTAGACCGGGGGACAGGGTCTACCCTAGGGGAGCTTTCTTT.

This clonotype was counted only a few times. The V and J genes are TRBV15 and TRBJ2-1, with 8 bases lining up with TRBD1. Germline trimming cut 0 bases from V and 4 bases from J; bases unmatched to any gene: 2. The CDR3 sequence is 15 residues long. From germline, CDR1 is LNHNV and CDR2 YYDKDF (reference sequence). The CDR3, as DNA: TGTGCCACCAGCAGAGATGGGGACAGGTACAATGAGCAGTTCTTC. It specifies CATSRDGDRYNEQFF.

The chain has TRBV28 and TRBJ2-1, with D perhaps matching TRBD1 (5 bases). V was clipped by 5 bases and J by 2 bases, with 16 bases between them. The CDR3 has 16 amino acids. Germline V gene lookup returns CDR1 MDHEN and CDR2 SYDVKM. The CDR3 nucleotides read TGTGCCAGCAGTCCGCAATCGGACAAAGCCTACAATGAGCAGTTCTTC. Protein: CASSPQSDKAYNEQFF.

This clonotype was seen ten or more times. The V call is TRBV12-3 or TRBV12-4, the J call TRBJ1-2, with a weak D call TRBD1 (5 bases). The CDR3 sequence is 13 residues long. V was cut by 2 bases and J by 5 bases, with 9 bases left in between. The CDR3 loop reads CASSLNGGYGYTF. CDR3 sequence (DNA): TGTGCCAGCAGTTTAAACGGGGGGTATGGCTACACCTTC.